The 10 T cell receptor beta chains below were found in one sample sequenced in a study of CD8 T cells in ankylosing spondylitis. These receptors have no identified antigens. One entry per CDR3 protein, called by TCRdb with MiXCR from the 5' RACE reads. Of roughly 700,000 distinct CDR3 sequences in the sample, around a fifth are singletons; the top ten hold under 20%. General observations from the study: There was a TCR beta motif, made of eight highly homologous variants, that appeared characteristic of ankylosing spondylitis blood.

The sample was blood, either unsorted or a sorted T cell fraction (not recorded which). These receptors came from a male donor with ankylosing spondylitis.

The chain carries TRBV4-3 and TRBJ2-7; maybe TRBD2 (5 bases). Germline values: CDR1 LGHNA, CDR2 YSLEER. Trimming pared 0 bases from V and 2 bases from J, leaving 14 bases between. The CDR3 loop spans 16 amino acids. The CDR3: CASSQDRVARTYEQYF. The CDR3 coding sequence is TGCGCCAGCAGCCAAGACCGAGTAGCGCGGACCTACGAGCAGTACTTC.

The chain is built from TRBV2 and TRBJ2-5, with D perhaps TRBD1 (5 bases). The V and J ends lost 7 bases and 5 bases respectively, with 11 bases between them. Germline V gene data show CDR1 as SNHLY and CDR2 as FYNNEI. The CDR3 runs 12 residues. The CDR3 DNA follows: TGTGCCAGCACAGGGAATGGGGAGACCCAGTACTTC. Translation gives CASTGNGETQYF.

The V gene is TRBV15, the J gene TRBJ2-1, with D possibly matching TRBD2 (5 bases). This CDR3 is 14 amino acids long. With 5 bases removed from V and 9 bases from J, the gap between germline ends came to 17 bases. CDR1 and CDR2 from the germline V gene are LNHNV and YYDKDF (reference sequence). CDR3 nucleotide sequence: TGTGCCACCAGCCCTCGGTCGGGGATAGGTGAGCAGTTCTTC. It is translated as CATSPRSGIGEQFF.

The chain recombines TRBV29-1 with TRBJ1-5; D gene unclear. Between the trimmed V and J ends, which lost 3 bases and 0 bases, there was a span of 6 bases. The germline gives CDR1 SQVTM, CDR2 ANQGSEA. CDR3 length equals 13 residues. The CDR3 coding sequence is TGCAGCGTTGAGGTGAATAGCAATCAGCCCCAGCATTTT. This codes for CSVEVNSNQPQHF.

There are a few counts of this clonotype. The chain has TRBV5-5 and TRBJ2-1; D may be TRBD1 (5 bases). Trimming removed 0 bases at V and 6 bases at J, with 16 bases between. The CDR3 has 16 residues. The V gene's germline CDR1 is SGHKS and CDR2 YYEKEE (reference sequence). This CDR3 is CASSLATGSWGNEQFF. DNA for the CDR3: TGTGCCAGCAGCTTGGCCACAGGATCCTGGGGCAATGAGCAGTTCTTC.

This rearrangement joins TRBV3-1 to TRBJ1-5; D is perhaps TRBD1 (6 bases). CDR1 LGHDT and CDR2 YNNKEL come from the germline V gene (reference sequence). The CDR3 is 17 residues long. V lost 3 bases to trimming and J lost 0 bases, with 15 bases between them. The CDR3: CASSQGDTLYSNQPQHF. As DNA, the CDR3 is TGTGCCAGCAGCCAGGGGGACACTTTGTATAGCAATCAGCCCCAGCATTTT. Using reference TRBV3-1 and TRBJ1-5 for the parts outside the CDR3, the full variable domain is DTAVSQTPKYLVTQMGNDKSIKCEQNLGHDTMYWYKQDSKKFLKIMFSYNNKELIINETVPNRFSPKSPDKAHLNLHINSLELGDSAVYFCASSQGDTLYSNQPQHFGDGTRLSIL.

The V and J genes are TRBV9 and TRBJ2-7; tentatively, D is TRBD1 (5 bases). This CDR3 has 14 residues. The germline gives CDR1 SGDLS, CDR2 YYNGEE. V lost 0 bases to trimming and J lost 6 bases, with 13 bases between them. CDR3: CASSVGTLGAEQYF. CDR3 in DNA: TGTGCCAGCAGCGTAGGTACGCTAGGGGCCGAGCAGTACTTC.

This clonotype has just a few counts. This chain uses TRBV7-9 with TRBJ1-4; 9 bases fit TRBD1. CDR1 SEHNR and CDR2 FQNEAQ come from the germline V gene (reference sequence). J lost 5 bases, V lost 1 base, and 8 bases had no gene match. The CDR3 is 17 amino acids. The chain's CDR3 is CASSLGALGTGNEKLFF. DNA of the CDR3: TGTGCCAGCAGCTTAGGGGCCCTCGGGACAGGGAATGAAAAACTGTTTTTT.

This clonotype was seen more than once but under ten times. CDR3 in DNA: TGCGCCAGCAGCCCAGGGACAGGGGGCGCCTCCTACAATGAGCAGTTCTTC. Its translation is CASSPGTGGASYNEQFF. This chain connects TRBV5-1 to TRBJ2-1; 12 nucleotides align to TRBD1. The germline gives CDR1 SGHRS, CDR2 YFSETQ. V lost 4 bases, J lost 0 bases, and 5 bases stayed unmatched. The length of the CDR3 is 17 residues.

The chain carries TRBV28 and TRBJ1-1, with a weak D call TRBD1 (6 bases). The CDR3 is made up of 15 amino acids. CDR1 and CDR2 from the germline V gene are MDHEN and SYDVKM. V lost 4 bases, J lost 0 bases, and 12 bases lay in between. CDR3: CASSYGRGMNTEAFF. CDR3 bases: TGTGCCAGCAGTTATGGCAGGGGCATGAACACTGAAGCTTTCTTT.